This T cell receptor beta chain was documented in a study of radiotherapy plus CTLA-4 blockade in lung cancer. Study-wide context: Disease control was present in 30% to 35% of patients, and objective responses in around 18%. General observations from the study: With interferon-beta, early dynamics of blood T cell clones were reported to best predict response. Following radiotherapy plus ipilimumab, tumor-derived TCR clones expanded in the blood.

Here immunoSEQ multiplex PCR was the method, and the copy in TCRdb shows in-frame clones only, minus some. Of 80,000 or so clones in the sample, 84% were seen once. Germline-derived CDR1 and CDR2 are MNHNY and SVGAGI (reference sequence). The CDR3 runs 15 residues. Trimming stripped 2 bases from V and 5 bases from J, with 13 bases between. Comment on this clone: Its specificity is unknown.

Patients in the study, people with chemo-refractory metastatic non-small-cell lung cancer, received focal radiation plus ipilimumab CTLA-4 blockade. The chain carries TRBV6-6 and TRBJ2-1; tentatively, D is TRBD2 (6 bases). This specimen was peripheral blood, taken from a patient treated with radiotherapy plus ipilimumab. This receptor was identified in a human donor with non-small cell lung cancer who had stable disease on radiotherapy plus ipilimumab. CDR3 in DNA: TGTGCCAGCAGTTACGCCCCTTCGGGGGACAATGAGCAGTTCTTC. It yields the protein CASSYAPSGDNEQFF.